The source of this TCR beta chain is a study of patients and donors after allogeneic stem cell transplantation. TCRdb re-called the RT-PCR reads with MiXCR, one entry per CDR3 protein. The sample gives roughly 30,000 distinct CDR3 sequences, under 7.5% of which show up once; roughly a third is in the top ten. Per the germline V gene, CDR1 is KGHSH and CDR2 is LQKENI. V lost 2 bases and J 4 bases, leaving 15 bases between the germline ends. CDR3 length equals 16 residues. This clonotype was seen many times. This clonotype was sampled from a human donor who was either an allogeneic HSCT recipient or a stem cell or donor lymphocyte infusion donor (not recorded which). It is not recorded whose cells these are; they may come from a transplant donor. The sample consisted of blood, either unsorted or a sorted T cell fraction (not recorded which). The genes are TRBV18 and TRBJ2-1, with a tentative D call TRBD2 (6 bases). The CDR3 sequence is CASSPGGTLLYNEQFF. The DNA of the CDR3 is TGTGCCAGCTCACCAGGAGGGACTCTACTATACAATGAGCAGTTCTTC.